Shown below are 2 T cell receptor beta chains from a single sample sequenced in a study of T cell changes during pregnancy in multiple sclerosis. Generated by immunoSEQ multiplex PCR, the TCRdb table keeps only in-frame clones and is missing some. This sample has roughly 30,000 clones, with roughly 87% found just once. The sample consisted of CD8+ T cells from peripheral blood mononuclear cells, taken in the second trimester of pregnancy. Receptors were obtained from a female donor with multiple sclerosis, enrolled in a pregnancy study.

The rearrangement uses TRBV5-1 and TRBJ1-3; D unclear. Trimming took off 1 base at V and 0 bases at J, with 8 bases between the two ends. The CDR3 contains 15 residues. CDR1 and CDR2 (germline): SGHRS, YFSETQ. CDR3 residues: CASSLYRASGNTIYF. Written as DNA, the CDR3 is TGCGCCAGCAGCTTGTACCGAGCCTCTGGAAACACCATATATTTT.

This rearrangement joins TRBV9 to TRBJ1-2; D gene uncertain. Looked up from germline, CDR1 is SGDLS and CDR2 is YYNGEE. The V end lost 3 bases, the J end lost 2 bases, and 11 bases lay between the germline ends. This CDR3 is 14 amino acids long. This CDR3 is CASSADNGNYGYTF. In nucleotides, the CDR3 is TGTGCCAGCAGCGCCGATAACGGGAACTATGGCTACACCTTC.